Listed below are T cell receptor beta chains from one sample, sequenced in a study of OX40 agonist ivuxolimab in advanced cancers. This table comes from immunoSEQ multiplex PCR, and its TCRdb copy is limited to in-frame clones, with some not included. The sample lists tens of thousands of clones; 81% were seen once. This specimen consisted of CD4+ or CD8+ T cells sorted from blood, obtained in a trial of the OX40 agonist ivuxolimab. These receptors were collected from an adult with an advanced solid tumor such as melanoma, head and neck, liver or kidney cancer. Each CDR3 is given with its conserved first and last residue. The order of the fields is V gene, clone size, J gene, CDR3 protein. Clone size is shown for a subset of rows, as once, few, many or a class of expanded clone.

>TRBV5-8|-|TRBJ1-3
CASSLDSLLAGNTIYF
>TRBV28|-|TRBJ2-7
CASSLLTVREQYF
>TRBV5-4|-|TRBJ2-6
CASSNIQGTQSGANVLTF
>TRBV4-1|-|TRBJ1-2
CASSRQQGTGGRFYGYTF
>TRBV6-5|-|TRBJ2-7
CASSSPYGRAYEQYF
>TRBV5-1|-|TRBJ2-3
CASSQSLAGGPYSSTDTQYF
>TRBV5-1|-|TRBJ2-5
CASSLAPSGSPGTQYF
>TRBV15|-|TRBJ2-3
CATSRDLASGGTDTQYF
>TRBV28|few|TRBJ1-2
CATGQALPINYGYTF
>TRBV2|-|TRBJ2-5
CASSGTSGETQYF
>TRBV6-5|once|TRBJ1-1
CASSYFGTGPNTEAFF
>TRBV9|few|TRBJ1-1
CASSVARNTEAFF
>TRBV6-6|-|TRBJ2-1
CASSYSGVAGVDEQFF
>TRBV19|-|TRBJ1-6
CASSSPTGVVNSPLHF
>TRBV7-9|-|TRBJ1-1
CASGSADTEAFF
>TRBV6-1|-|TRBJ2-7
CASSPTGDSREQYF
>TRBV18|-|TRBJ2-3
CASSPQNRESGTDTQYF
>TRBV19|-|TRBJ1-4
CASSISGHSEKLFF
>TRBV18|-|TRBJ2-1
CASSPLSGAEGDEQFF
>TRBV7-2|few|TRBJ2-2
CASSLAGSGGLFF
>TRBV6-5|-|TRBJ2-1
CASSLLAGGREQFF
>TRBV2|few|TRBJ1-2
CASSEERASQPGYTF
>TRBV9|-|TRBJ2-1
CASSVASGGYNEQFF
>TRBV7-2|-|TRBJ2-5
CASSGVRGGAETQYF
>TRBV5-1|-|TRBJ1-2
CASSLDWASNYGYTF
>TRBV11-2|-|TRBJ2-1
CASEGQGSNEQFF
>TRBV5-1|-|TRBJ2-5
CASSWTSGFPETQYF
>TRBV18|-|TRBJ2-7
CASSGLGREQYF
>TRBV6-6|-|TRBJ2-3
CAGQRDRSTDTQYF
>TRBV4-3|few|TRBJ2-3
CASSPIGTDTQYF
>TRBV5-8|-|TRBJ1-5
CASSFSLNQPQHF
>TRBV19|-|TRBJ1-4
CASSIPRTNEKLFF
>TRBV6-5|-|TRBJ1-1
CASSATANTEAFF
>TRBV7-3|-|TRBJ2-3
CASSFLPSGGSTDTQYF
>TRBV5-4|-|TRBJ1-1
CASSPRFSSGSTEAFF
>TRBV5-1|-|TRBJ2-1
CASSSQGAGVSYNEQFF
>TRBV20-1|-|TRBJ2-3
CSATLADTQYF
>TRBV19|-|TRBJ1-6
CASSPRGPPVTLHF
>TRBV10-1|-|TRBJ2-2
CASRRDRVWAGELFF
>TRBV5-4|-|TRBJ2-7
CASSLDLKPGVHSYEQYF